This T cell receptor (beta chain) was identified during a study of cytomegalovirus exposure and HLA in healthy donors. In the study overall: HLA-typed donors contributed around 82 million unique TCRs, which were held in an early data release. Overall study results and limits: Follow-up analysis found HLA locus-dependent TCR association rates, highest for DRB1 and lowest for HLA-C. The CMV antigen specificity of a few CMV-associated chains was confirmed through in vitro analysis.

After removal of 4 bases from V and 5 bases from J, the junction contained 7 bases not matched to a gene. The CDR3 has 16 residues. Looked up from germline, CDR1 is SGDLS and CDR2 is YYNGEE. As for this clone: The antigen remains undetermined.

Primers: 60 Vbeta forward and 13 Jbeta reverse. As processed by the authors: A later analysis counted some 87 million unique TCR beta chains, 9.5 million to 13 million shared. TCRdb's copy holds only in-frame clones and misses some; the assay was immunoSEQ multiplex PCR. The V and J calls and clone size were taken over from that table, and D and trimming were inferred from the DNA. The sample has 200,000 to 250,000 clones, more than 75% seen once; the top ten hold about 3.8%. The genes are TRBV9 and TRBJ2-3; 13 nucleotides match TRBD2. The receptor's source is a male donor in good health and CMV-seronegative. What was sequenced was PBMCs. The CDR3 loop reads CASSSTSGRARDTQYF. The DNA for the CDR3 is TGTGCCAGCAGCTCCACTAGCGGGAGGGCCAGAGATACGCAGTATTTT.